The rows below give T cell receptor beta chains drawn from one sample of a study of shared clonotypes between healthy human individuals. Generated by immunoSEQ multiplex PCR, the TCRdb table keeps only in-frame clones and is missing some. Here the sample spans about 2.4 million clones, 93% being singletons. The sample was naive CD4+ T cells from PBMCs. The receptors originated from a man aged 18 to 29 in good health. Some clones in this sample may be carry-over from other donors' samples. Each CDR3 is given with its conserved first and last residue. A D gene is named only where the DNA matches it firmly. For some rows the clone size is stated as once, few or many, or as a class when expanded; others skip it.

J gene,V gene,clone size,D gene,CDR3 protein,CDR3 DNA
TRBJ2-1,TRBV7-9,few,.,CASRELENEQFF,TGTGCCAGCAGGGAACTAGAGAATGAGCAGTTCTTC
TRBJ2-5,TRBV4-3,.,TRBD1,CASSLTGRETQYF,TGCGCCAGCAGCCTGACAGGGCGAGAGACCCAGTACTTC
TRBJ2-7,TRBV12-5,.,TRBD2,CASGFSPGLGTYEQYF,TGTGCTAGTGGTTTTTCCCCCGGACTAGGTACCTACGAGCAGTACTTC
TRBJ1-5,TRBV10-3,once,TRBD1,CAIGTAAGLQPQHF,TGTGCCATCGGGACAGCAGCAGGGCTTCAGCCCCAGCATTTT
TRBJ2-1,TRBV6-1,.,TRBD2,CASSGVPGRAGVDEQFF,TGTGCCAGCAGTGGAGTCCCAGGGCGGGCGGGAGTCGATGAGCAGTTCTTC
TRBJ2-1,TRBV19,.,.,CASSIDGRDNEQFF,TGTGCCAGTAGTATTGACGGCAGGGACAATGAGCAGTTCTTC
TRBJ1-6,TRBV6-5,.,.,CASRADLGSPLHF,TGTGCCAGCAGAGCCGACTTGGGTTCACCCCTCCACTTT
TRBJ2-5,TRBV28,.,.,CASTYQETQYF,TGTGCCAGCACATACCAAGAGACCCAGTACTTC
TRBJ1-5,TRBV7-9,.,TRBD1,CASSSPGTGGIQPQHF,TGTGCCAGCAGCTCACCCGGGACAGGGGGAATTCAGCCCCAGCATTTT
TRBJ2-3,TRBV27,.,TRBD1,CASSRVPGTGTTDTQYF,TGTGCCAGCAGTCGGGTCCCCGGGACAGGGACCACAGATACGCAGTATTTT
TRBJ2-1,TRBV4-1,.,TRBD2,CASSQAGTSGNEQFF,TGCGCCAGCAGCCAAGCCGGGACTAGCGGAAATGAGCAGTTCTTC
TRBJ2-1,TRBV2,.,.,CASSRHNEQFF,TGTGCCAGCAGCAGACACAATGAGCAGTTCTTC
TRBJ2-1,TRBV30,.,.,CAWGRDNEQFF,TGTGCCTGGGGACGAGACAATGAGCAGTTCTTC
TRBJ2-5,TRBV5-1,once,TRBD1,CASSVTGTGGETQYF,TGCGCCAGCAGCGTAACCGGGACAGGGGGAGAGACCCAGTACTTC
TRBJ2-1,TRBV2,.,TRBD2,CASRKPKLAGGLDEQFF,TGTGCCAGCAGAAAACCAAAACTAGCGGGAGGTTTGGATGAGCAGTTCTTC
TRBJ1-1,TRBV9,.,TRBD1,CASSETGTGNTEAFF,TGTGCCAGCAGCGAAACCGGGACAGGGAACACTGAAGCTTTCTTT
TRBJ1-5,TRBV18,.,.,CASSPLAGEQPQHF,TGTGCCAGCTCACCACTGGCAGGGGAGCAGCCCCAGCATTTT
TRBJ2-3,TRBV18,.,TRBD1,CASSPWTGGSTDTQYF,TGTGCCAGCTCACCATGGACAGGGGGCAGCACAGATACGCAGTATTTT
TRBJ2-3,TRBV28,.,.,CASSFMGRSTDTQYF,TGTGCCAGCAGTTTTATGGGGAGGAGCACAGATACGCAGTATTTT
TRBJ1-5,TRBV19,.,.,CATRDPQQPQHF,TGTGCCACAAGGGACCCCCAACAGCCCCAGCATTTT
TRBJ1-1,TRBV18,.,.,CASSLLGMNTEAFF,TGTGCCAGCTCCCTGTTAGGGATGAACACTGAAGCTTTCTTT
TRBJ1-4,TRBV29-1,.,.,CSVENEKLFF,TGCAGCGTTGAGAATGAAAAACTGTTTTTT
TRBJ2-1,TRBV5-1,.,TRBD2,CASSVRGTSGDNEQFF,TGCGCCAGCAGCGTCCGAGGGACTAGCGGAGACAATGAGCAGTTCTTC
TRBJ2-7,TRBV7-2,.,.,CASSTPRERLLTYEQYF,TGTGCCAGCAGCACCCCCCGGGAGAGGCTTCTCACCTACGAGCAGTACTTC
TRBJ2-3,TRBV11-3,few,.,CASSRGTDTQYF,TGTGCCAGCAGCCGGGGGACAGATACGCAGTATTTT
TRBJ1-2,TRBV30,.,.,CAWKPRGAVYGYTF,TGTGCCTGGAAACCTCGGGGGGCCGTCTATGGCTACACCTTC
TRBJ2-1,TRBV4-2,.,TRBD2,CASSPTTSGTLRYNEQFF,TGTGCCAGCAGTCCTACCACTAGCGGGACCCTTAGGTACAATGAGCAGTTCTTC
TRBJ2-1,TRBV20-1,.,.,CSARDREKQFF,TGCAGTGCTAGAGATAGGGAAAAGCAGTTCTTC
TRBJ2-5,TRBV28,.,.,CASSFGSANQETQYF,TGTGCCAGCAGTTTTGGTTCGGCAAACCAAGAGACCCAGTACTTC
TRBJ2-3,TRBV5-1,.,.,CASSYLGLRDTQYF,TGCGCCAGCAGCTACCTTGGGCTGAGAGATACGCAGTATTTT
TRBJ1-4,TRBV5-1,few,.,CASSLMGNEKLFF,TGCGCCAGCAGCTTAATGGGGAATGAAAAACTGTTTTTT
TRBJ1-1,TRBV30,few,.,CACGRGDTEAFF,TGTGCCTGTGGGCGAGGGGACACTGAAGCTTTCTTT
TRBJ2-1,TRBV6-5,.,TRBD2,CASKLGTSGSYEQFF,TGTGCCAGCAAACTAGGGACTAGCGGGAGCTATGAGCAGTTCTTC
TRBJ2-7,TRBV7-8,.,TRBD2,CASSSILRARLAGDHEQYF,TGTGCCAGCAGCTCGATATTGCGGGCGAGACTAGCGGGAGATCACGAGCAGTACTTC
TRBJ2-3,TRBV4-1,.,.,CASSPTVNAVTDTQYF,TGCGCCAGCAGCCCAACGGTTAACGCGGTCACAGATACGCAGTATTTT
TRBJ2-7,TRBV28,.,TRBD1,CASSSPGQGAYEQYF,TGTGCCAGCAGTTCACCGGGACAGGGGGCCTACGAGCAGTACTTC
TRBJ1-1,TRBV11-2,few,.,CASSLGGRNTEAFF,TGTGCCAGCAGCTTAGGAGGCAGGAACACTGAAGCTTTCTTT
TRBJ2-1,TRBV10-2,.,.,CASRDPTGHQTYNEQFF,TGCGCCAGCAGAGACCCAACGGGACACCAAACCTACAATGAGCAGTTCTTC
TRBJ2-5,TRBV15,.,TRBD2,CATSRGRGETQYF,TGTGCCACCAGCAGAGGGCGGGGGGAGACCCAGTACTTC
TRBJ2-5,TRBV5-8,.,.,CASTLWEDWQTQYF,TGTGCCAGCACCCTATGGGAGGACTGGCAGACCCAGTACTTC
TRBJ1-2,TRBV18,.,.,CASSPTGTEYGYTF,TGTGCCAGCTCACCCACGGGGACGGAATATGGCTACACCTTC
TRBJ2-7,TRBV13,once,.,CASSFGRGGLHTQYF,TGTGCCAGCAGCTTTGGTCGCGGGGGCCTCCACACACAGTACTTC
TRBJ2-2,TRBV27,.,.,CASSFTGELFF,TGTGCCAGCAGTTTCACCGGGGAGCTGTTTTTT
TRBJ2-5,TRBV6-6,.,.,CGSSQGRFGTQYF,TGTGGCTCCTCCCAGGGGCGGTTTGGGACCCAGTACTTC
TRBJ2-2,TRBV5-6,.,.,CASRHRRDTGELFF,TGTGCCAGCAGACACAGGAGGGACACCGGGGAGCTGTTTTTT
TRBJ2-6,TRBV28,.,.,CASSTGGSGANVLTF,TGTGCCAGCAGCACCGGGGGCTCTGGGGCCAACGTCCTGACTTTC
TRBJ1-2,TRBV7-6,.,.,CASSLRGEGGYTF,TGTGCCAGCAGCTTGAGGGGAGAGGGCGGCTACACCTTC
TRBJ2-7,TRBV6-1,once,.,CASTLSVEQYF,TGTGCCAGCACCCTTAGCGTCGAGCAGTACTTC
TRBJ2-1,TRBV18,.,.,CASSPWLHNEQFF,TGTGCCAGCTCACCCTGGCTTCACAATGAGCAGTTCTTC
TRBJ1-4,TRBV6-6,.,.,CASSYRHVKELFF,TGTGCCAGCAGTTATAGACACGTTAAGGAACTGTTTTTT
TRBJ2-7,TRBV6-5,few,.,CASSYYGGGRYEQYF,TGTGCCAGCAGTTACTATGGAGGGGGCCGGTACGAGCAGTACTTC
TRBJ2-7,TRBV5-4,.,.,CASSLGGRTPTPYEQYF,TGTGCCAGCAGCTTGGGGGGCAGAACTCCTACCCCCTACGAGCAGTACTTC
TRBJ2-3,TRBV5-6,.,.,CASSEGLDTQYF,TGTGCCAGCAGCGAAGGACTAGATACGCAGTATTTT
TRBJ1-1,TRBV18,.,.,CASSPSGVGDTEAFF,TGTGCCAGCTCACCGTCCGGGGTAGGGGACACTGAAGCTTTCTTT